This T cell receptor beta chain was profiled in a study of shared clonotypes between healthy human individuals. At the level of the study: In total, the donors were a couple of women and a few men aged 18 to 49.

Sorted subsets were amplified in replicate PCRs using 200 ng DNA, 25,000 to 30,000 T cell genomes. Method: immunoSEQ multiplex PCR; TCRdb's copy keeps in-frame clones and lacks some. The sample gives about 1.4 million clones, roughly 96% of which show up once; roughly 1.1% is in the top ten. General study points: The genetic and exposure-history diversity represented was limited by few donors.

Donation came from healthy HIV-negative adults that had no recent acute infections or vaccinations. Germline V CDR1 and CDR2: GTSNPN, SVGIG (reference sequence). The CDR3 runs to 15 residues. Trimming removed 3 bases at V and 0 bases at J, with 12 bases between. Details on this clone: Its cognate antigen is unknown.

The sequence came from a man aged 25 to 45 in good health. Sequenced: naive CD4+ T cells sorted from blood. Subset: CD45RA+ positively selected. The chain combines TRBV30 with TRBJ1-3; D not resolved. CDR3 sequence (DNA): TGTGCCTGGAGGTCCAGAGTCAGCTCTGGAAACACCATATATTTT. Protein product: CAWRSRVSSGNTIYF.